Presented here are 18 T cell receptor beta chains from one specimen sequenced in a study of vaccination effects on CD4 cells after COVID-19. Some clones are missing from TCRdb's copy, which holds only in-frame ones; the method was immunoSEQ multiplex PCR. The data hold some 23,000 clones, with roughly three quarters observed a single time. In the ViraFEST assay, antigen-specific CD4+ clonotypes were identified by expansion after peptide-pool stimulation. The culture ran for around ten days before CD4+ T cells were isolated. The vaccine given was either BNT162b2 or mRNA-1273, in two doses. The antigens of these receptors remain unknown. The sample here was CD4+ T cells from PBMCs cultured with SARS-CoV-2 spike peptides, taken after COVID-19 vaccination. These receptors all stem from a human donor who received a COVID-19 vaccine.

This clone was observed a single time. The V and J genes are TRBV5-1 and TRBJ1-4; the D is unclear. This CDR3 spans 16 amino acids. V was trimmed by 7 bases and J by 4 bases, leaving 20 bases between them. Looked up from germline, CDR1 is SGHRS and CDR2 is YFSETQ. CDR3 in DNA: TGCGCCAGCCGTAGACGAGGCGATGCTTATAATGAAAAACTGTTTTTT. It codes for CASRRRGDAYNEKLFF. Filled out from reference TRBV5-1 and TRBJ1-4, the complete variable domain reads KAGVTQTPRYLIKTRGQQVTLSCSPISGHRSVSWYQQTPGQGLQFLFEYFSETQRNKGNFPGRFSGRQFSNSRSEMNVSTLELGDSALYLCASRRRGDAYNEKLFFGSGTQLSVL.

This clone was seen a few times. The V and J genes are TRBV2 and TRBJ2-4; 8 bases line up with TRBD2. This CDR3 region has 12 residues. The ends lost 5 bases at V and 16 bases at J; junction bases unmatched: 10. From germline, CDR1 is SNHLY and CDR2 FYNNEI. For the CDR3, the DNA is TGTGCCAGCAGTACCGGGACTAGACATAGTTACTTC. The encoded protein is CASSTGTRHSYF.

CDR3 loop: CASSKNFRESQHF. In nucleotides, the CDR3 is TGTGCCAGCAGTAAAAACTTCCGGGAGTCCCAGCATTTT. The J gene is TRBJ1-5, the V gene TRBV3-1 (or the pseudogene TRBV3-2); no firm D call. CDR1 and CDR2 from the germline V gene are LGHDT and YNNKEL (reference sequence). V shed 6 bases and J shed 11 bases, with 17 bases lying between them. The CDR3 is 13 amino acids.

The rearrangement links TRBV6-1 to TRBJ2-7; tentatively, D is TRBD1 or TRBD2 (6 bases each). The CDR3 is 15 amino acids. Germline CDR1 MNHNS, CDR2 SASEGT. V shed 1 base and J shed 3 bases, with 13 bases lying between them. The CDR3 spells CASSEEGGVNYEQYF. CDR3 bases: TGTGCCAGCAGTGAAGAGGGGGGCGTTAACTACGAGCAGTACTTC.

The chain uses TRBV7-8 and TRBJ2-3, with D maybe TRBD2 (7 bases). The length of the CDR3 is 15 residues. Per the germline V gene, CDR1 is SGHVS and CDR2 is FQNEAQ. Trimming left V 1 base short and J 5 bases short, with 13 bases between. The CDR3 region is CASSLGRGQGDTQYF. CDR3 nucleotides: TGTGCCAGCAGCTTAGGGCGGGGGCAGGGAGATACGCAGTATTTT.

The CDR3 loop reads CASSLRGASGYTF. For the CDR3, the DNA is TGTGCCAGCAGCTTGCGGGGGGCCAGCGGCTACACCTTC. J is TRBJ1-2 and V is TRBV5-6; D perhaps matches TRBD1 (6 bases). The CDR3 is 13 residues long. Germline CDR1 SGHDT, CDR2 YYEEEE. Trimming pared 1 base from V and 8 bases from J, leaving 12 bases between.

The chain joins TRBV6-1 to TRBJ2-3, with a weak D call TRBD1 (6 bases). Germline CDR1 is MNHNS and CDR2 is SASEGT. The length of the CDR3 is 17 residues. Trimming took off 4 bases at V and 6 bases at J, with 23 bases between the two ends. CDR3 coding DNA: TGTGCCAGCAGTGCAAACAGGGTAAATCAAGGTTCCGATACGCAGTATTTT. This encodes CASSANRVNQGSDTQYF.

The chain combines TRBV19 with TRBJ2-2; either TRBD1 or TRBD2 may fit D (5 bases each). The V end was cut by 4 bases, the J end by 8 bases, with 17 bases between. The V gene's germline CDR1 is LNHDA and CDR2 SQIVND (reference sequence). This CDR3 spans 15 amino acids. For the CDR3, the DNA is TGTGCCAGTAGTACAAGGGACCGGGTTCTTGGGGAGCTGTTTTTT. It yields the protein CASSTRDRVLGELFF.

The rearrangement uses TRBV11-2 and TRBJ2-1, with TRBD2 as a possible D gene (5 bases). This CDR3 has 14 amino acids. Germline assignment: CDR1 SGHAT and CDR2 FQNNGV. Trimming took off 2 bases at V and 8 bases at J, with 13 bases between the two ends. CDR3 sequence: CASSLIASFDEQFF. The CDR3 DNA sequence: TGTGCCAGCAGCTTAATAGCTAGCTTCGATGAGCAGTTCTTC.

In DNA, the CDR3 is TGCGCCAGCAGCCAGCCCAGGGCTCATGGCTACACCTTC. Its translation is CASSQPRAHGYTF. The V call is TRBV4-1, the J call TRBJ1-2; D is possibly TRBD1 (5 bases). This CDR3 is 13 amino acids long. CDR1 is MGHRA, CDR2 YSYEKL, per germline. Deletions cut 3 bases from V and 6 bases from J, with 11 bases between.

This sequence joins TRBV5-4 and TRBJ2-7; 8 bases fit TRBD2. Germline-derived CDR1 and CDR2 are SGHNT and YYREEE (reference sequence). The CDR3 sequence is 15 residues long. Unmatched junction bases numbered 11, after V lost 2 bases and J lost 7 bases. The CDR3 region has the DNA TGTGCCAGCAGCTTCCCGGTAGCGGGAAGAGGGGAGCAGTACTTC. It yields the protein CASSFPVAGRGEQYF. Full variable domain (remainder filled in from reference TRBV5-4 and TRBJ2-7): ETGVTQSPTHLIKTRGQQVTLRCSSQSGHNTVSWYQQALGQGPQFIFQYYREEENGRGNFPPRFSGLQFPNYSSELNVNALELDDSALYLCASSFPVAGRGEQYFGPGTRLTVT.

The gene calls are TRBV11-2 and TRBJ2-2; unclear D gene. V shed 1 base and J shed 3 bases, with 3 bases lying between them. Looked up from germline, CDR1 is SGHAT and CDR2 is FQNNGV. CDR3 length: 13 residues. The CDR3, as DNA: TGTGCCAGCAGCTTAGGATACACCGGGGAGCTGTTTTTT. It codes for CASSLGYTGELFF.

This clone was recorded a few times. V is TRBV5-1 and J is TRBJ1-3, with TRBD1 as a possible D gene (5 bases). Germline values: CDR1 SGHRS, CDR2 YFSETQ. The CDR3 spans 15 residues. V shed 0 bases and J shed 6 bases, with 13 bases lying between them. DNA of the CDR3: TGCGCCAGCAGCTTGGCGCCAGGGAGCGCAAACACCATATATTTT. It codes for CASSLAPGSANTIYF.

The V and J genes are TRBV19 and TRBJ2-2, with D uncertain. The CDR3 length is 13 residues. The V gene lost 0 bases and the J gene lost 5 bases, with 4 bases spanning the gap. Germline loops: CDR1 LNHDA, CDR2 SQIVND (reference sequence). CDR3 DNA: TGTGCCAGTAGTATAGAGAGGACCGGGGAGCTGTTTTTT. It is translated as CASSIERTGELFF.

This chain uses TRBV29-1 with TRBJ1-1, with D perhaps TRBD1 (6 bases). From germline, CDR1 is SQVTM and CDR2 ANQGSEA. Trimming removed 3 bases from V and 11 bases from J, with 7 bases in between. This CDR3 contains 9 residues. DNA for the CDR3: TGCAGCGTTGATACAGGGGCTTTCTTT. Residues: CSVDTGAFF.

V and J are TRBV24-1 and TRBJ2-4; TRBD1 matches 9 bases. This CDR3 contains 17 residues. CDR1 is KGHDR, CDR2 SFDVKD, per germline. With V trimmed by 3 bases and J by 5 bases, 10 bases remained unmatched. CDR3 in DNA: TGTGCCACCAGTGATATGGCCGGTACAGGGGGCGAAAACATTCAGTACTTC. Protein sequence: CATSDMAGTGGENIQYF.

A few counts support this clone. This sequence joins TRBV3-1 (or the pseudogene TRBV3-2) and TRBJ1-4; TRBD1 matches at 11 bases. Per germline, CDR1 LGHDT and CDR2 YNNKEL (reference sequence). The trim removed 1 base at V and 8 bases at J, leaving 3 bases unmatched. This CDR3 region has 15 residues. The CDR3 reads CASSQADRGHEKLFF. DNA of the CDR3: TGTGCCAGCAGCCAAGCGGACAGGGGGCACGAAAAACTGTTTTTT.

This clone was observed a handful of times. V and J are TRBV10-3 and TRBJ2-1, with TRBD2 identical over 8 bases. The CDR3 spans 16 residues. Trimming at V came to 0 bases and at J to 2 bases, leaving 3 bases not matched to a gene. Germline CDR1 is ENHRY and CDR2 is SYGVKD. The DNA for the CDR3 is TGTGCCATCAGTGAGTCGGGAGCGGGAGCCTACAATGAGCAGTTCTTC. Its protein is CAISESGAGAYNEQFF.